The entry below describes one T cell receptor beta chain. This clonotype was counted only a few times. This receptor's antigen is unknown. Base quality data are lacking; no much larger clone is found one base away. Library preparation employed 5' RACE. The data were produced on an Illumina HiSeq 2000. A universal primer binding site was introduced by template switching, and a unique molecular identifier was present in the final cDNA, enabling accurate counting of TCR cDNA molecules. First-strand cDNA for TCR alpha and beta chains was synthesized from specific primers in the conserved constant-segment region. To control for contamination, every cDNA library carried two barcodes: a SMART-Mk sample barcode plus Illumina barcodes. TruSeq adapter sequences along with Illumina sample barcodes were introduced in two successive PCR steps. TCR alpha and beta cDNA libraries were sequenced on the Illumina HiSeq platform with custom primers. Under the source paper's analysis protocol: MiGEC was used to process raw reads and extract unique molecular identifiers, and MiXCR was used to find CDR3 positions. For each individual, recombination models were inferred using an EM algorithm with the repgenHMM and IGoR tools. The analysis of shared clonotypes was done with the tcR package in R, with sharing normalized by the product of cloneset sizes. To study raw recombination without the effects of thymic and clonal selection, out-of-frame nonproductive sequences were analyzed. The public reads were reanalyzed by TCRdb: fastp trimming at Q25, MiXCR alignment, in-frame beta chains only. Each entry is one CDR3 protein sequence, shown with its most common DNA and genes. What appears here as the V and J calls and clone size reflects TCRdb's work, not the paper's. The table for this sample lists about 520,000 distinct CDR3 sequences; roughly a fifth of them were counted only once. About 0.91% of the sample comes from the top ten.

Every donor was a healthy Caucasian. The twin cohort consisted of three pairs of female monozygotic twins, all aged roughly 18 to 29 years. CD4+ and CD8+ T cell populations were isolated with positive isolation kits from Invitrogen. The data were taken from a study of identical twins (dated by TCRdb to the mid-2010s). About the investigation overall: The study deep-sequenced TCR alpha and beta repertoires from monozygotic twins, unrelated adults of various ages and cord blood to test whether fetal clonotypes persist. To rule out contamination, the twin experiments were replicated at different times with different library preparation protocols.

V ends up 7 bases short and J 6 bases short, with an unmatched junction base count of 11. Per the germline V gene, SQVTM is the CDR1 and ANQGSEA is the CDR2. Taken from cysteine to phenylalanine, the CDR3 has 14 residues. Only the CDR3 DNA is retained, 42 bases long and in frame from the first base. Study-wide findings and limitations: In beta out-of-frame sequences, excess twin sharing was weaker, because having fewer shared sequences lowered the signal-to-noise ratio. Abundant cord blood beta clonotypes had fewer insertions, young adult naive repertoires showed a similar but weaker trend, and memory repertoires showed no such trend. In monozygotic twins, recombination models systematically underestimated out-of-frame TCR alpha sharing, but the models matched the sharing seen between unrelated individuals. Out-of-frame TCR alpha sequences shared between twins showed an excess of low generation-probability sequences compared with coincidental sharing between unrelated individuals. Invariant T cells such as MAIT and iNKT could partly confound zero-insertion analyses, though diverse VJ usage argued against this for most clonotypes. Because the same donors could not be followed over many years, the conclusions relied on cross-sectional statistical analysis.

This sample was shared with a second study, whose subject was T cells expressing NK-cell markers. As the second publication notes: In sorted CD3+CD56+NKG2C+, CD3+CD56+NKG2C- and CD3+CD56-NKG2C+ T-cell subsets from 7 or 8 donors, TCR beta-chain repertoires were profiled. Of the eight sequenced donors, seven were found to be HCMV-seropositive and one was found to be HCMV-seronegative. In several experiments an anti-gammadeltaTCR antibody was added to restrict sorting to alphabetaTCR-expressing T cells. For more than 5 donors, the dominant CD3+CD56+NKG2C+ clonotypes were among the top 10 CD8+ clonotypes and accounted for roughly 1.0-7.5% of CD8+ T cells. Those dominant clonotypes were again the most abundant among CD3+CD56-NKG2C+ cells in a few donors, at about 25-65%. Whether the expanded NKG2C-expressing T cell clones were specific for HCMV antigens remained unclear. All eight donors whose samples were sequenced were randomly selected healthy volunteers, three of them men and five women. A commercial ELISA kit detecting HCMV-specific IgG in serum was used to determine HCMV serostatus. MIGEC was used to demultiplex reads and group reads by UMI, and MiTCR was used to assemble and quantify clonotypes. To remove erroneous sequences, TCR cDNA sequences were retained only when supported by two or more reads. Downstream repertoire analysis used the tcR package, and clonotypes were matched across fractions by CDR3 nucleotide sequence plus V segment. VDJmatch was used to annotate antigen specificity against VDJdb, with one amino acid substitution in CDR3 permitted.

The TCR was taken from a woman younger than 30 in good health. The chain is made from TRBV29-1 and TRBJ2-2, and 7 junction bases match TRBD1. Material: CD4+ T cells sorted from blood. The nucleotides read TGCAGCGGCCGCTTGGGCAGGGGGTCCGGGGAGCTGTTTTTT. The resulting protein is CSGRLGRGSGELFF.